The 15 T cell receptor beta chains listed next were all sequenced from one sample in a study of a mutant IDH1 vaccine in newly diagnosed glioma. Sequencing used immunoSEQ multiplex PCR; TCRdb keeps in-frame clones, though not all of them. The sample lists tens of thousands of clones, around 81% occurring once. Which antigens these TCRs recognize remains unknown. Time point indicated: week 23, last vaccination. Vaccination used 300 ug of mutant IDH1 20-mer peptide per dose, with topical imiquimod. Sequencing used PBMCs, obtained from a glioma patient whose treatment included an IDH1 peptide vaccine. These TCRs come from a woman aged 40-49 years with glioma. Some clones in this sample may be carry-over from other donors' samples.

The chain's CDR3 is CASSPRTGEPQHF. Written as DNA, the CDR3 is TGTGCCAGCAGCCCCCGGACAGGTGAACCCCAGCATTTT. The rearrangement joins TRBV7-2 to TRBJ1-5; 7 bases agree with TRBD1. The junction had 8 bases not matched to a gene; V was cut back by 5 bases and J by 10 bases. CDR1 SGHTA and CDR2 FQGNSA come from the germline V gene. The CDR3 runs to 13 residues.

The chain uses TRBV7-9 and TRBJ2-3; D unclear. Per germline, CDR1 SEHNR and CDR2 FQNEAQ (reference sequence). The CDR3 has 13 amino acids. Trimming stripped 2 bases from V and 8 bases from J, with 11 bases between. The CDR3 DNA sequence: TGTGCCAGCAGCTTATCGGACGCCGGTACGCAGTATTTT. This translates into CASSLSDAGTQYF. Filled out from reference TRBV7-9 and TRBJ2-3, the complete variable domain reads DTGVSQNPRHKITKRGQNVTFRCDPISEHNRLYWYRQTLGQGPEFLTYFQNEAQLEKSRLLSDRFSAERPKGSFSTLEIQRTEQGDSAMYLCASSLSDAGTQYFGPGTRLTVL.

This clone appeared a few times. The CDR3 nucleotides are TGTGCCAGCAGTGAAGGGGCGGGAGCGTACAATGAGCAGTTCTTC. It translates to CASSEGAGAYNEQFF. The chain joins TRBV2 to TRBJ2-1; 7 bases are a match to TRBD2. Per the germline V gene, CDR1 is SNHLY and CDR2 is FYNNEI. CDR3 length: 15 residues. V lost 1 base, J lost 4 bases, and 4 bases stayed unmatched.

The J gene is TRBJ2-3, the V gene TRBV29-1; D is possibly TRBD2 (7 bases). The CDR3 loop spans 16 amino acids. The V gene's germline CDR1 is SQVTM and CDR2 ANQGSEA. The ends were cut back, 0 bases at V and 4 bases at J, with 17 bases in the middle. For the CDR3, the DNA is TGCAGCGTTGAAGATAATGGAGGGGGGGCGGCAGATACGCAGTATTTT. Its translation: CSVEDNGGGAADTQYF.

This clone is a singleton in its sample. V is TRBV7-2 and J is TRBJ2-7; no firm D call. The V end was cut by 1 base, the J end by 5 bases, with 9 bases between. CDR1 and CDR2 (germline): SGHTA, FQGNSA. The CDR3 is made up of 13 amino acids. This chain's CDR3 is CASSLVGGDEQYF. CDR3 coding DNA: TGTGCCAGCAGCTTAGTAGGTGGAGACGAGCAGTACTTC.

CDR3 nucleotides: TGTGCCAGCAGCCAGGATAACGCTTTCTACGAGCAGTACTTC. This encodes CASSQDNAFYEQYF. The chain has TRBV4-2 and TRBJ2-7; D is uncertain. V dropped 3 bases and J dropped 3 bases, with 12 bases sitting between them. This CDR3 contains 14 residues. Germline V gene sequence: CDR1 LGHNA, CDR2 YNFKEQ.

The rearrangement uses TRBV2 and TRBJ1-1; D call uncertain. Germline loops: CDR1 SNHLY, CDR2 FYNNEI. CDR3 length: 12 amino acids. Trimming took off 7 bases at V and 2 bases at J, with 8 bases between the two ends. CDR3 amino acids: CASTKSNTEAFF. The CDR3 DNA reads TGTGCCAGCACGAAAAGCAACACTGAAGCTTTCTTT.

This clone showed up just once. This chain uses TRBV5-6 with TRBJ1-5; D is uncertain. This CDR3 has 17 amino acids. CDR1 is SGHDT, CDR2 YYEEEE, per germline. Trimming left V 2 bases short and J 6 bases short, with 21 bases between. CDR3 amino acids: CASSLSGSLRWGQPQHF. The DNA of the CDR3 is TGTGCCAGCAGCTTATCTGGGAGCTTACGGTGGGGTCAGCCCCAGCATTTT. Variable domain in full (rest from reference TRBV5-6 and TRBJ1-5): DAGVTQSPTHLIKTRGQQVTLRCSPKSGHDTVSWYQQALGQGPQFIFQYYEEEERQRGNFPDRFSGHQFPNYSSELNVNALLLGDSALYLCASSLSGSLRWGQPQHFGDGTRLSIL.

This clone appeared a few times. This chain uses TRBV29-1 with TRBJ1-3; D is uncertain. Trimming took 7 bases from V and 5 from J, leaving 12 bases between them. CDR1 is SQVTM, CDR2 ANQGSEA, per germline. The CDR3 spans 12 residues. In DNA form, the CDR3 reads TGCAGCGCTCAGGTATCCCGAAACACCATATATTTT. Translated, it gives CSAQVSRNTIYF.

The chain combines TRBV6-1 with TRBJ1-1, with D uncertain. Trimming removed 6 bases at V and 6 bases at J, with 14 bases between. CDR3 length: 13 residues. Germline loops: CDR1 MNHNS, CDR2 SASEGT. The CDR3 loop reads CASSLKSTAEAFF. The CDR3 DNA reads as TGTGCCAGCAGCCTCAAAAGCACAGCTGAAGCTTTCTTT.

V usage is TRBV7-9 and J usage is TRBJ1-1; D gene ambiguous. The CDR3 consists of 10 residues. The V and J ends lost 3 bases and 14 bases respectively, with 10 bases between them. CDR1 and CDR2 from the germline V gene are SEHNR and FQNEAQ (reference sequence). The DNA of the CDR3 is TGTGCCAGCAGCTTGGGCGCGGAGTTCTTT. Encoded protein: CASSLGAEFF.

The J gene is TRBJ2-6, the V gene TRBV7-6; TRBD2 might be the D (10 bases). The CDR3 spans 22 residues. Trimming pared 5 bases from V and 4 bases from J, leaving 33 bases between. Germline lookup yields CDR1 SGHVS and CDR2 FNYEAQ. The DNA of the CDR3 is TGTGCCAGCAGCCCCCTTTCCTGGACAGGGGCTAGCGGGAGAGTGGGGGCCAACGTCCTGACTTTC. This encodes CASSPLSWTGASGRVGANVLTF.

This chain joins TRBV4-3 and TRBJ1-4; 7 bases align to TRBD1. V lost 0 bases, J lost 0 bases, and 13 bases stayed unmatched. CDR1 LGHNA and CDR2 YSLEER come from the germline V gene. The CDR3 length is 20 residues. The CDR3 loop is CASSQEPLRGKGTTNEKLFF. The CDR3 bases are TGCGCCAGCAGCCAAGAACCCCTCAGGGGGAAAGGGACAACTAATGAAAAACTGTTTTTT.

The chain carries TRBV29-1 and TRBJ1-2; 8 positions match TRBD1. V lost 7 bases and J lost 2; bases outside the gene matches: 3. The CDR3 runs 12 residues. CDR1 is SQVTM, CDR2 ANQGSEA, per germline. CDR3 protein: CSADRDNYGYTF. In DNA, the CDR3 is TGCAGCGCGGACAGGGACAACTATGGCTACACCTTC.

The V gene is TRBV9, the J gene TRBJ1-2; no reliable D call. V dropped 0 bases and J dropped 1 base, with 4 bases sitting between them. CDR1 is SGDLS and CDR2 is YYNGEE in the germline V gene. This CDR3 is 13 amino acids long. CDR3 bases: TGTGCCAGCAGCGTAGACAGTAACTATGGCTACACCTTC. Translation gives CASSVDSNYGYTF.